The sequence of this TCR beta chain was determined in a study of Ad26.COV2.S vaccination and SARS-CoV-2 variants. TCRdb's table, derived via immunoSEQ multiplex PCR, lists solely in-frame clones and lacks some. The sample carries around 380,000 clones, roughly nine tenths recorded once. Trimming took off 10 bases at V and 1 base at J, with 11 bases between the two ends. CDR3 length: 13 amino acids. Germline-derived CDR1 and CDR2 are SNHLY and FYNNEI. The treatment denotes: 15 to 20 received Ad26.COV2.S at low or high dose, single or two shots; several received placebo; per-sample allocation not given. After the first vaccine or placebo injection, samples were drawn on day 63. Boston hosted the donor, who was an adult aged 18-55 years. An Ad26 vector expressing Wuhan-strain SARS-CoV-2 spike constituted the vaccine.

The chain has TRBV2 and TRBJ2-1; D is tentatively TRBD1 or TRBD2 (5 bases each). This clonotype was obtained from a person between 18 and 65 years old who received the Ad26.COV2.S COVID-19 vaccine or a placebo. The sample in question was peripheral blood, obtained in a trial of Ad26.COV2.S vaccine versus placebo. The DNA of the CDR3 is TGTGCCATGGGGCGAGGGTCCTACAATGAGCAGTTCTTC. Its protein is CAMGRGSYNEQFF.